The 23 T cell receptor beta chains reported below all come from one sample, sequenced in a study of blood T cell repertoires in COVID-19. The repertoire was sequenced with immunoSEQ multiplex PCR; TCRdb's copy has only in-frame clones and lacks some. The table records fewer than 350,000 clones, approximately 86% of them present only once. The sample consisted of peripheral blood. These receptors were taken from a man in his thirties or forties with COVID-19, enrolled during active disease.

This chain connects TRBV18 to TRBJ2-4; tentative D call: TRBD1 (7 bases). The CDR3 sequence is 15 residues long. Germline CDR1 and CDR2: KGHSH and LQKENI. Trimming took 1 base from V and 3 from J, leaving 10 bases between them. The CDR3 bases are TGTGCCAGCTCACCACTGCAGGGGGGCAAAAACATTCAGTACTTC. Translating gives CASSPLQGGKNIQYF.

This chain uses TRBV7-2 with TRBJ2-7, with D perhaps matching TRBD1 (5 bases). This CDR3 is built from 15 residues. Germline values: CDR1 SGHTA, CDR2 FQGNSA. Deletions cut 0 bases from V and 6 bases from J, with 15 bases between. In nucleotides, the CDR3 is TGTGCCAGCAGCTTAGCCGACAGCTTTAAAGGCGAGCAGTACTTC. Translation: CASSLADSFKGEQYF.

This chain connects TRBV7-9 to TRBJ2-3; TRBD1 matches 9 bases. The trim removed 4 bases at V and 2 bases at J, leaving 7 bases unmatched. Germline CDR1 reads SEHNR; CDR2 reads FQNEAQ (reference sequence). The CDR3 has 16 residues. The CDR3, as DNA: TGTGCCAGCAGCTCTCCGGGGACAGGGATCACAGATACGCAGTATTTT. Encoded protein: CASSSPGTGITDTQYF.

The chain recombines TRBV25-1 with TRBJ2-2, with D possibly TRBD1 on 8 matching bases. From germline, CDR1 is MGHDK and CDR2 SYGVNS. The germline V and J ends were trimmed by 1 base and 4 bases, with 16 bases remaining between them. The CDR3 sequence is 17 residues long. CDR3 coding DNA: TGTGCCAGCAGTGAATGGGGGGGACAGGATGTCACCGGGGAGCTGTTTTTT. Translation gives CASSEWGGQDVTGELFF.

This clone appeared a single time. The genes are TRBV30 and TRBJ2-7, with 12 bases fitting TRBD2. Germline CDR1 is GTSNPN and CDR2 is SVGIG (reference sequence). With 3 bases clipped from V and 2 bases from J, the junction kept 23 bases outside the gene matches. CDR3 length: 21 residues. DNA for the CDR3: TGTGCCTGGAGCGTAAAGGAAGGGGGACTAGCGGGTGGGACCTCTGCCTACGAGCAGTACTTC. It translates to CAWSVKEGGLAGGTSAYEQYF.

The chain couples TRBV6-5 to TRBJ2-2; D possibly corresponds to TRBD1 (6 bases). V was cut by 3 bases and J by 3 bases, with 8 bases left in between. Germline loops: CDR1 MNHEY, CDR2 SVGAGI. The CDR3 has 14 amino acids. DNA of the CDR3: TGTGCCAGCAGTTATTACAGGGACACCGGGGAGCTGTTTTTT. It is translated as CASSYYRDTGELFF.

The J gene is TRBJ2-1, the V gene TRBV27, with TRBD1 matching over 10 bases. The V gene's germline CDR1 is MNHEY and CDR2 SMNVEV (reference sequence). The CDR3 spans 17 residues. The V and J ends lost 3 bases and 2 bases, in that order; junction bases with no gene match: 7. CDR3 region: CASSFLTGTGAYNEQFF. In DNA form, the CDR3 reads TGTGCCAGCAGTTTCCTAACCGGGACAGGGGCCTACAATGAGCAGTTCTTC.

This chain uses TRBV25-1 with TRBJ2-7, with D perhaps matching TRBD1 (5 bases). Between the trimmed V and J ends, which lost 4 bases and 5 bases, there was a span of 15 bases. CDR3 size: 14 residues. Germline-derived CDR1 and CDR2 are MGHDK and SYGVNS. CDR3 residues: CASSVPGRDDEQYF. The CDR3 region has the DNA TGTGCCAGCAGTGTACCTGGCAGGGATGACGAGCAGTACTTC.

The chain is built from TRBV19 and TRBJ2-7, with 10 bases fitting TRBD1. CDR1 is LNHDA, CDR2 SQIVND, per germline (reference sequence). The CDR3 covers 14 residues. J lost 2 bases, V lost 7 bases, and 5 bases had no gene match. The CDR3 loop reads CASTRGTGAYEQYF. For the CDR3, the DNA is TGTGCCAGTACCCGAGGGACAGGGGCCTACGAGCAGTACTTC.

The chain couples TRBV4-1 to TRBJ2-5; TRBD1 agrees at 7 bases. V lost 3 bases and J lost 5; bases outside the gene matches: 6. CDR1 and CDR2 from the germline V gene are MGHRA and YSYEKL. The CDR3 is 14 residues long. The CDR3 DNA is TGCGCCAGCAGCCAGATGGGACAGAGGGAGACCCAGTACTTC. Encoded protein: CASSQMGQRETQYF.

V usage is TRBV5-5 and J usage is TRBJ1-5; TRBD1 aligns across 7 bases. Germline trimming cut 4 bases from V and 5 bases from J; bases unmatched to any gene: 9. This CDR3 comprises 15 residues. Germline loops: CDR1 SGHKS, CDR2 YYEKEE (reference sequence). This CDR3 is CASSPLGDSYQPQHF. CDR3 sequence (DNA): TGTGCCAGCAGCCCCCTAGGGGACAGCTATCAGCCCCAGCATTTT.

V usage is TRBV6-5 and J usage is TRBJ2-2, with 8 bases matching TRBD1. The V segment lost 7 bases and the J segment 4 bases; nucleotides outside the gene matches: 8. This CDR3 contains 15 residues. The germline CDR1 and CDR2 sequences are MNHEY and SVGAGI. The CDR3 sequence is CASTPTGVGTGELFF. The CDR3 DNA follows: TGTGCCAGCACCCCGACAGGGGTGGGCACCGGGGAGCTGTTTTTT.

The table lists this clone with a count of one. Other DNA sequences in this specimen translate into the identical CDR3. This sequence joins TRBV5-4 and TRBJ2-2, with 11 bases lining up with TRBD1. Germline assignment: CDR1 SGHNT and CDR2 YYREEE (reference sequence). Unmatched junction bases numbered 3, after V lost 0 bases and J lost 5 bases. The CDR3 totals 16 residues. The CDR3 spells CASSLAGTGGTGELFF. In nucleotides, the CDR3 is TGTGCCAGCAGCTTGGCTGGGACAGGGGGAACCGGGGAGCTGTTTTTT.

This clone appeared once. The chain couples TRBV20-1 to TRBJ2-2; 7 bases fit TRBD2. The V gene's germline CDR1 is DFQATT and CDR2 SNEGSKA (reference sequence). The CDR3 is 14 amino acids. Trimming at V came to 3 bases and at J to 5 bases, leaving 6 bases not matched to a gene. Here the CDR3 DNA reads TGCAGTGCTAGTAGGCCCGGGAGGACCGGGGAGCTGTTTTTT. It codes for CSASRPGRTGELFF.

This sequence joins TRBV5-1 and TRBJ2-5; 9 bases map to TRBD1. In germline, CDR1 is SGHRS, CDR2 YFSETQ. The junction had 8 bases not matched to a gene; V was cut back by 4 bases and J by 1 base. The CDR3 covers 16 residues. The CDR3 nucleotides read TGCGCCAGCAGCCCGGACAGGGGCGATTTCCAAGAGACCCAGTACTTC. This encodes CASSPDRGDFQETQYF.

The chain couples TRBV5-4 to TRBJ2-7; 14 bases are a match to TRBD2. The germline gives CDR1 SGHNT, CDR2 YYREEE (reference sequence). CDR3 length equals 17 residues. J was trimmed by 5 bases and V by 0 bases; bases with no gene match: 7. The CDR3 region is CASSLDGTSGRGNEQYF. The CDR3 DNA is TGTGCCAGCAGCTTGGACGGGACTAGCGGGAGAGGGAACGAGCAGTACTTC. The full variable domain, its missing parts supplied by reference TRBV5-4 and TRBJ2-7, is ETGVTQSPTHLIKTRGQQVTLRCSSQSGHNTVSWYQQALGQGPQFIFQYYREEENGRGNFPPRFSGLQFPNYSSELNVNALELDDSALYLCASSLDGTSGRGNEQYFGPGTRLTVT.

CDR3 loop: CASSYLRVSRNEQFF. The CDR3 nucleotides read TGTGCCAGCAGTTACCTCAGGGTCTCGCGCAATGAGCAGTTCTTC. The chain couples TRBV2 to TRBJ2-1, with D tentatively TRBD1 (5 bases). Germline CDR1 is SNHLY and CDR2 is FYNNEI. Trimming removed 5 bases at V and 6 bases at J, with 17 bases between. The CDR3 has 15 amino acids.

J is TRBJ2-1 and V is TRBV27, with 9 bases aligning to TRBD2. V shed 5 bases, J shed 9 bases, and the junction held 17 bases outside the gene matches. CDR1 and CDR2 (germline): MNHEY, SMNVEV (reference sequence). The CDR3 covers 17 residues. The CDR3 region has the DNA TGTGCCAGCAGTCCCCTACATGGGACTAGCATTAGGGGTGAGCAGTTCTTC. It specifies CASSPLHGTSIRGEQFF.

The rearrangement joins TRBV7-2 to TRBJ1-1, with TRBD1 matching 12 bases. The CDR3 spans 14 residues. The germline CDR1 and CDR2 sequences are SGHTA and FQGNSA. With 7 bases clipped from V and 5 bases from J, the junction kept 5 bases outside the gene matches. As DNA, the CDR3 is TGTGCCAGCACTAGGGACAGGGGGCAGACTGAAGCTTTCTTT. Translation gives CASTRDRGQTEAFF.

This clone occurred once. The rearrangement uses TRBV6-5 and TRBJ1-2; weak D call: TRBD1 (5 bases). The germline V gene encodes CDR1 MNHEY and CDR2 SVGAGI. The germline V and J ends were trimmed by 6 bases and 4 bases, with 12 bases remaining between them. The CDR3 totals 13 residues. CDR3 in DNA: TGTGCCAGCAGGGGCTCAGGGTTCTATGGCTACACCTTC. Translated: CASRGSGFYGYTF.

The chain links TRBV19 to TRBJ1-4; the match to TRBD1 covers 7 bases. The CDR3 extends over 13 amino acids. V was pared by 3 bases and J by 7 bases, with 2 bases of the junction left unmatched. CDR1 is LNHDA, CDR2 SQIVND, per germline (reference sequence). CDR3 protein: CASSIRTGEKLFF. DNA for the CDR3: TGTGCCAGTAGTATTCGGACAGGTGAAAAACTGTTTTTT.

The chain employs TRBV2 and TRBJ1-1; 10 bases are a match to TRBD1. Germline V gene sequence: CDR1 SNHLY, CDR2 FYNNEI. V was pared by 6 bases and J by 6 bases, with 7 bases of the junction left unmatched. The CDR3 spans 14 residues. CDR3 nucleotides: TGTGCCAGCAGGGACAGGGGGACTGAAGCTGAAGCTTTCTTT. It yields the protein CASRDRGTEAEAFF.

The rearrangement joins TRBV2 to TRBJ2-7; 13 positions agree with TRBD2. This CDR3 is built from 18 residues. Looked up from germline, CDR1 is SNHLY and CDR2 is FYNNEI. V lost 8 bases, J lost 0 bases, and 13 bases stayed unmatched. The CDR3 here is CASGMALGLAGDSYEQYF. CDR3 sequence (DNA): TGTGCCAGCGGTATGGCCCTCGGACTAGCGGGAGACTCCTACGAGCAGTACTTC. The variable domain in full, with the rest retrieved from reference TRBV2 and TRBJ2-7, is EPEVTQTPSHQVTQMGQEVILRCVPISNHLYFYWYRQILGQKVEFLVSFYNNEISEKSEIFDDQFSVERPDGSNFTLKIRSTKLEDSAMYFCASGMALGLAGDSYEQYFGPGTRLTVT.